Included here is one T cell receptor (beta chain) sequence, with context. Its antigen is currently unknown. There are 14 residues in the CDR3. V lost 4 bases, J lost 5 bases, and 14 bases lay in between. Looked up from germline, CDR1 is MNHNS and CDR2 is SASEGT. PCR primers comprised 60 Vbeta and 13 Jbeta primers. TCRdb's table, derived via immunoSEQ multiplex PCR, lists solely in-frame clones and lacks some. This repertoire comprises 200,000 to 250,000 clones; its ten largest clones make up 1.1%. The data are from a study of cytomegalovirus exposure and HLA in healthy donors. Study-wide points: Analysis was performed later, and it showed HLA-associated TCR beta chains to be more clonally expanded than equally common others.

Sequencing was done on a sample of PBMCs. The sequence came from a girl aged 2-10 years in good health and CMV-seropositive. The V and J genes are TRBV6-1 and TRBJ2-5; a possible D gene is TRBD1 (5 bases). The CDR3 coding sequence is TGTGCCAGCAGTGTTACAGGATTCGGGGAGACCCAGTACTTC. Its translation: CASSVTGFGETQYF.